The following is a TCR beta chain sequence with its context. Its target is unknown. The PCR made use of 60 Vbeta and 13 Jbeta primers. Clones were sequenced by immunoSEQ multiplex PCR, and TCRdb holds only the in-frame ones, with some missing. The sample carries about 93,000 clones, roughly 63% recorded once. V was cut by 1 base and J by 5 bases, with 12 bases left in between. CDR1 SGHVS and CDR2 FQNEAQ come from the germline V gene. This CDR3 comprises 15 residues. The sample belongs to a study of cytomegalovirus exposure and HLA in healthy donors. About the research overall: In terms of ancestry, the Caucasian-associated cluster contained roughly 81% of the approximately 400 genotyped donors. The study's findings and limits: Earlier analysis looked at TCR beta V segments, and most were productive about 87% or about 30% of the time.

Sequencing used PBMCs. J is TRBJ2-1 and V is TRBV7-8; the D gene is possibly TRBD2 (5 bases). This receptor was obtained from a boy younger than 18 in good health and CMV-seropositive. Here the CDR3 reads CASSLGAGLNNEQFF. The CDR3 DNA reads as TGTGCCAGCAGCTTAGGGGCGGGTTTGAACAATGAGCAGTTCTTC. Full variable domain (outside the CDR3, taken from reference TRBV7-8 and TRBJ2-1): GAGVSQSPRYKVAKRGQDVALRCDPISGHVSLFWYQQALGQGPEFLTYFQNEAQLDKSGLPSDRFFAERPEGSVSTLKIQRTQQEDSAVYLCASSLGAGLNNEQFFGPGTRLTVL.